A selection of T cell receptor beta chains follows, all from one sample in a study of shared clonotypes between healthy human individuals. Only in-frame clones appear in the TCRdb table, and some are missing; sequencing was by immunoSEQ multiplex PCR. The sample lists 550,000 to 650,000 clones, approximately 96% occurring once. What was sequenced was naive CD8+ T cells sorted from blood. The receptor set was obtained from a woman under 40 in good health. CDR3s include the opening cysteine and the closing phenylalanine or tryptophan. The D gene is left open where the match is weak. Only some rows state a clone size, as once, few, many or a class for expanded clones.

>TRBV6-5|-|TRBJ2-7|TRBD1
TGTGCCAGCAGTTCGGACAGGTACGAGCAGTACTTC
CASSSDRYEQYF
>TRBV5-1|-|TRBJ1-1|-
TGCGCCAGCAGCCTCGATTCGGGCCGTCAATATATTAAAAAGAACACTGAAGCTTTCTTT
CASSLDSGRQYIKKNTEAFF
>TRBV5-1|-|TRBJ2-1|TRBD2
TGCGCCAGCAGCTTCCTGACTAGCGGGAGCAATGAGCAGTTCTTC
CASSFLTSGSNEQFF
>TRBV19|-|TRBJ1-2|TRBD1
TGTGCCAGTAGCCAGGGGGCGCGGGGCTACACCTTC
CASSQGARGYTF
>TRBV5-6|-|TRBJ2-7|-
TGTGCCAGCAGCTTGGTCGGGACGAGCCCCTACGAGCAGTACTTC
CASSLVGTSPYEQYF
>TRBV28|-|TRBJ2-7|-
TGTGCCAGCAGTTCCAGGATGGGGGGCGGTTTAACCTACGAGCAGTACTTC
CASSSRMGGGLTYEQYF
>TRBV4-1|-|TRBJ2-1|TRBD2
TGCGCCAGCAGCCATCGAGCGGGAGACCAGGGTGAGCAGTTCTTC
CASSHRAGDQGEQFF
>TRBV5-4|-|TRBJ1-2|TRBD1
TGTGCCAGCAGCTTGGAGGGGACAGGCCTCTATGGCTACACCTTC
CASSLEGTGLYGYTF
>TRBV30|-|TRBJ2-2|-
TGTGCCTGGAGTGGGAGGGAAACCGGGGAGCTGTTTTTT
CAWSGRETGELFF
>TRBV4-1|-|TRBJ2-1|-
TGCGCCAGCAGCCAAGTAATCGGCAATGGATACAATGAGCAGTTCTTC
CASSQVIGNGYNEQFF
>TRBV7-8|-|TRBJ1-2|-
TGTGCCAGCAGAAAAATCGCGCAGGCGAACTATGGCTACACCTTC
CASRKIAQANYGYTF
>TRBV27|once|TRBJ2-2|TRBD1
TGTGCCAGCACCCCGACAGGGGGCTCCGGGGAGCTGTTTTTT
CASTPTGGSGELFF
>TRBV9|-|TRBJ2-1|TRBD2
TGTGCCAGCAGCGCGGGACTAGGGGGCAATGAGCAGTTCTTC
CASSAGLGGNEQFF
>TRBV29-1|once|TRBJ2-7|TRBD1
TGCAGCGTTGATGCGACAGGGGGAGGCTACGAGCAGTACTTC
CSVDATGGGYEQYF
>TRBV5-1|-|TRBJ2-7|TRBD2
TGCGCCAGCAGCTTGTATTTTCTAGCGGACTCCTACGAGCAGTACTTC
CASSLYFLADSYEQYF
>TRBV7-6|-|TRBJ2-5|TRBD1
TGTGCCAGCAGCCGCAATTTAGCAGGGGGCCAAGAGACCCAGTACTTC
CASSRNLAGGQETQYF
>TRBV29-1|-|TRBJ2-7|TRBD1
TGCAGCGTTGCTCCCAGGGGGACCTCGAACTACGAGCAGTACTTC
CSVAPRGTSNYEQYF
>TRBV27|-|TRBJ2-3|-
TGTGCCAGCAGTCCACTGGCGGAAGTGTCGGGATACACAGATACGCAGTATTTT
CASSPLAEVSGYTDTQYF
>TRBV10-2|-|TRBJ2-1|TRBD1
TGCGCCAGCAGGGTCGGGACAGGGGCGAGCAATGAGCAGTTCTTC
CASRVGTGASNEQFF
>TRBV6-1|-|TRBJ1-2|-
TGTGCCAGCAGTGCCCAGGGGACTGATGGCTACACCTTC
CASSAQGTDGYTF
>TRBV27|-|TRBJ1-5|-
TGTGCCAGCAGTTTTCGGCAGGGAGGCCAGCCCCAGCATTTT
CASSFRQGGQPQHF
>TRBV27|-|TRBJ1-1|-
TGTGCCAGCAGATCATACACTGAAGCTTTCTTT
CASRSYTEAFF
>TRBV28|-|TRBJ2-7|TRBD1
TGTGCCAGCAGCCCTGACAGGGTGTTAGCCTACGAGCAGTACTTC
CASSPDRVLAYEQYF